These T cell receptor beta chains were read from a single sample in a study of CD8 T cells in Susac syndrome. MiXCR, run by TCRdb on the immunoSEQ multiplex PCR reads, gives a single entry per CDR3 protein. The sample lists under 200,000 distinct CDR3 sequences; roughly 95% were seen once. The sequencing sample was made of CD4+ T cells from PBMCs. These TCRs come from a human donor with Susac syndrome. Each CDR3 is given with its conserved first and last residue. D genes are given only for firm matches. Some rows have no size entry. The others give once, few or many, or a class for an expanded clone.

few | TRBJ2-7 | TRBV5-6 | NA | CASSLDAYEQYF | TGTGCCAGCAGCTTGGACGCCTACGAGCAGTACTTC
NA | TRBJ1-1 | TRBV20-1 | NA | CSARDGAGRLTRPTEAFF | TGCAGTGCTAGAGATGGGGCAGGGCGTTTGACTAGGCCCACTGAAGCTTTCTTT
NA | TRBJ2-2 | TRBV4-2 | NA | CASSQEENSNTGELFF | TGTGCCAGCAGCCAAGAAGAGAACAGCAACACCGGGGAGCTGTTTTTT
NA | TRBJ2-1 | TRBV9 | NA | CASSIGGLGGNEQFF | TGTGCCAGCAGCATCGGGGGGCTCGGGGGGAATGAGCAGTTCTTC
NA | TRBJ2-5 | TRBV7-8 | NA | CASSLEWGSETQYF | TGTGCCAGCAGCTTAGAATGGGGTTCTGAGACCCAGTACTTC
NA | TRBJ2-5 | TRBV30 | NA | CAWRGGETQYF | TGTGCCTGGAGGGGCGGGGAGACCCAGTACTTC
NA | TRBJ1-2 | TRBV4-2 | NA | CASSQLEGGYGYTF | TGTGCCAGCAGCCAATTAGAGGGGGGATATGGCTACACCTTC
once | TRBJ2-1 | TRBV20-1 | NA | CSARVRTRSSSSYNEQFF | TGCAGTGCTAGAGTAAGGACGAGATCTTCGAGCTCCTACAATGAGCAGTTCTTC
NA | TRBJ1-1 | TRBV30 | NA | CAWSQVEAFF | TGTGCCTGGAGCCAAGTTGAAGCTTTCTTT
NA | TRBJ2-3 | TRBV24-1 | TRBD2 | CATSDTGLAGGPSWRDTQYF | TGTGCCACCAGTGATACGGGACTAGCGGGGGGGCCATCTTGGAGAGATACGCAGTATTTT
NA | TRBJ1-5 | TRBV6-5 | NA | CASSYSWGDNQPQHF | TGTGCCAGCAGTTACTCGTGGGGCGACAATCAGCCCCAGCATTTT
once | TRBJ1-5 | TRBV9 | NA | CASSVDGHTAQPQHF | TGTGCCAGCAGCGTAGACGGACACACGGCGCAGCCCCAGCATTTT
NA | TRBJ2-7 | TRBV24-1 | NA | CATSDLAGNEQYF | TGTGCCACCAGTGATTTGGCGGGGAACGAGCAGTACTTC
NA | TRBJ2-1 | TRBV13 | TRBD2 | CASSLRLADEQFF | TGTGCCAGCAGCCTTAGACTAGCCGACGAGCAGTTCTTC
NA | TRBJ2-6 | TRBV4-2 | NA | CASSQDSAGESGANVLTF | TGTGCCAGCAGCCAAGACTCGGCAGGGGAATCTGGGGCCAACGTCCTGACTTTC
NA | TRBJ2-1 | TRBV20-1 | TRBD2 | CSARLAGNREQFF | TGCAGTGCTAGGCTAGCGGGAAATAGAGAGCAGTTCTTC
NA | TRBJ2-1 | TRBV6-2/TRBV6-3 | TRBD2 | CASSYSTSGGRVNEQFF | TGTGCCAGCAGTTACTCGACTAGCGGGGGGAGGGTCAATGAGCAGTTCTTC
NA | TRBJ2-7 | TRBV7-9 | NA | CASSLAGRILEQYF | TGTGCCAGCAGCTTAGCAGGGAGGATTTTGGAGCAGTACTTC
NA | TRBJ2-7 | TRBV29-1 | TRBD2 | CSVRTSGYEQYF | TGCAGCGTTCGGACTAGCGGGTACGAGCAGTACTTC
NA | TRBJ1-2 | TRBV20-1 | TRBD1 | CSAMGGTGMSGYTF | TGCAGTGCCATGGGCGGGACAGGGATGTCCGGCTACACCTTC
few | TRBJ1-2 | TRBV3-1 | NA | CASSQGRGYTF | TGTGCCAGCAGCCAGGGGAGGGGCTACACCTTC
NA | TRBJ2-5 | TRBV29-1 | NA | CSVENSGETQYF | TGCAGCGTTGAGAATAGTGGGGAGACCCAGTACTTC
NA | TRBJ1-4 | TRBV25-1 | TRBD1 | CASSGAQGINEKLFF | TGTGCCAGCAGTGGGGCACAGGGGATTAATGAAAAACTGTTTTTT
NA | TRBJ2-6 | TRBV5-6 | NA | CASSRGHGLWSGANVLTF | TGTGCCAGCAGCAGAGGACATGGGCTTTGGTCTGGGGCCAACGTCCTGACTTTC
NA | TRBJ2-3 | TRBV12-3/TRBV12-4 | TRBD1 | CASSPGQGNNVAQYF | TGTGCCAGCAGTCCGGGACAGGGGAACAACGTGGCGCAGTATTTT
NA | TRBJ1-2 | TRBV19 | NA | CASSLLNRDTDGYTF | TGTGCCAGTAGTTTGCTGAACAGGGATACGGATGGCTACACCTTC
NA | TRBJ1-3 | TRBV30 | TRBD1 | CAWTVRGPGGNTIYF | TGTGCCTGGACCGTCAGGGGGCCTGGTGGAAACACCATATATTTT
NA | TRBJ2-3 | TRBV15 | NA | CATSRDLGAQAADTQYF | TGTGCCACCAGCAGAGATTTAGGGGCCCAGGCGGCGGATACGCAGTATTTT